The 18 T cell receptor beta chains presented below share a single source sample, sequenced in a study of identical twins. TCRdb redid the calling of the 5' RACE reads with MiXCR, one entry per CDR3 protein. The table records some 97,000 distinct CDR3 sequences, 5.5% to 7% of them present only once. Input material: memory T cells sorted from blood. The origin of the receptors is a woman aged 50 to 65 in good health.

This clonotype was counted only a few times. V is TRBV7-9 and J is TRBJ2-1; no clear D gene. Trimming left V 2 bases short and J 9 bases short, with 8 bases between. The CDR3 is 12 amino acids. CDR1 and CDR2 (germline): SEHNR, FQNEAQ (reference sequence). The DNA for the CDR3 is TGTGCCAGCAGCTTAAGGGCGGCTGAGCAGTTCTTC. It codes for CASSLRAAEQFF.

This clonotype was seen at least ten times. V is TRBV20-1 and J is TRBJ2-7; possible D gene TRBD1, 6 bases. Germline V CDR1 and CDR2: DFQATT, SNEGSKA (reference sequence). V lost 5 bases, J lost 2 bases, and 13 bases lay in between. The CDR3 has 13 residues. The CDR3 spells CSARSGQTYEQYF. The CDR3 coding sequence is TGCAGTGCTCGATCAGGACAGACCTACGAGCAGTACTTC.

V gene TRBV3-1 combines with J gene TRBJ1-4; weak D call: TRBD1 (5 bases). The CDR3 has 15 residues. Trimming stripped 4 bases from V and 8 bases from J, with 17 bases between. CDR1 is LGHDT, CDR2 YNNKEL, per germline (reference sequence). CDR3 amino acids: CASSLTGGAREKLFF. The CDR3 DNA reads TGTGCCAGCAGCCTCACCGGCGGGGCGAGGGAAAAACTGTTTTTT.

The chain combines TRBV27 with TRBJ2-6; D gene uncertain. With 3 bases removed from V and 1 base from J, the gap between germline ends came to 4 bases. Germline CDR1 reads MNHEY; CDR2 reads SMNVEV (reference sequence). The CDR3 extends over 14 amino acids. The CDR3: CASSFGSGANVLTF. DNA of the CDR3: TGTGCCAGCAGTTTTGGGTCTGGGGCCAACGTCCTGACTTTC.

In its sample, this clonotype was seen a few times. The V gene is TRBV12-3 or TRBV12-4, the J gene TRBJ1-6; tentative D call: TRBD1 (6 bases). The CDR3 covers 14 residues. Trimming stripped 6 bases from V and 5 bases from J, with 11 bases between. Written as DNA, the CDR3 is TGTGCCAGCAGCCGGGGGGGGCATAATTCACCCCTCCACTTT. This codes for CASSRGGHNSPLHF.

This clonotype was found many times. The gene calls are TRBV7-9 and TRBJ1-1, with unresolved D. Germline V gives CDR1 SEHNR, CDR2 FQNEAQ (reference sequence). V was shortened by 4 bases and J by 0 bases, with 9 bases between the two germline ends. This CDR3 region has 14 residues. This CDR3 is CASSSQTVNTEAFF. CDR3 bases: TGTGCCAGCAGCTCCCAAACCGTGAACACTGAAGCTTTCTTT.

In its sample, this clonotype was seen a few times. This chain connects TRBV2 to TRBJ2-5; 7 nucleotides match TRBD1. The length of the CDR3 is 15 residues. The ends lost 6 bases at V and 7 bases at J; junction bases unmatched: 14. Germline V gene data show CDR1 as SNHLY and CDR2 as FYNNEI. The CDR3 is CASRPGTVFGGTQYF. The DNA for the CDR3 is TGTGCCAGCAGACCCGGGACAGTTTTCGGAGGGACCCAGTACTTC.

This clonotype showed up many times. The DNA for the CDR3 is TGTGCCTGGAGAATGTGGGCTAGCGGGAGTTCCGGGGAGCTGTTTTTT. The encoded protein is CAWRMWASGSSGELFF. This chain uses TRBV30 with TRBJ2-2; 10 bases match TRBD2. This CDR3 comprises 16 residues. V trimming: 3 bases; J trimming: 6 bases; junction bases outside the gene matches: 10. The germline gives CDR1 GTSNPN, CDR2 SVGIG (reference sequence).

The chain couples TRBV5-5 to TRBJ1-4, with a weak D call TRBD1 (6 bases). Trimming stripped 2 bases from V and 7 bases from J, with 12 bases between. The CDR3 sequence is 14 residues long. CDR1 and CDR2 (germline): SGHKS, YYEKEE (reference sequence). The DNA for the CDR3 is TGTGCCAGCAGCTTCGGGGGGCCGGGTGAAAAACTGTTTTTT. Amino acids: CASSFGGPGEKLFF.

This clonotype has at least ten counts. The chain couples TRBV25-1 to TRBJ1-1, with D possibly TRBD1 on 5 matching bases. V was trimmed by 6 bases and J by 6 bases, leaving 8 bases between them. Per the germline V gene, CDR1 is MGHDK and CDR2 is SYGVNS. This CDR3 comprises 11 residues. The CDR3 spells CASRGVAEAFF. DNA for the CDR3: TGTGCCAGCAGAGGGGTGGCTGAAGCTTTCTTT. Full variable domain (missing parts from reference TRBV25-1 and TRBJ1-1): EADIYQTPRYLVIGTGKKITLECSQTMGHDKMYWYQQDPGMELHLIHYSYGVNSTEKGDLSSESTVSRIRTEHFPLTLESARPSHTSQYLCASRGVAEAFFGQGTRLTVV.

This clonotype was observed at least ten times. This sequence joins TRBV4-2 and TRBJ2-3; 11 bases agree with TRBD2. The CDR3 extends over 16 amino acids. The germline gives CDR1 LGHNA, CDR2 YNFKEQ. V was pared by 2 bases and J by 0 bases, with 1 base of the junction left unmatched. CDR3 sequence: CASSQTSGGSTDTQYF. The CDR3 DNA sequence: TGTGCCAGCAGCCAAACTAGCGGGGGCAGCACAGATACGCAGTATTTT.

By its share, this clonotype is medium-sized (0.01 to 0.1%). The chain has TRBV12-3 or TRBV12-4 and TRBJ2-1; 9 bases are shared with TRBD2. Germline trimming cut 3 bases from V and 3 bases from J; bases unmatched to any gene: 6. CDR3 length: 16 residues. This chain's CDR3 is CASSFPAGGIYNEQFF. DNA for the CDR3: TGTGCCAGCAGTTTCCCAGCGGGAGGAATCTACAATGAGCAGTTCTTC.

V gene TRBV7-9 combines with J gene TRBJ1-1, with D possibly matching TRBD1 (5 bases). The V end lost 1 base, the J end lost 3 bases, and 6 bases lay between the germline ends. Germline V CDR1 and CDR2: SEHNR, FQNEAQ (reference sequence). This CDR3 has 13 residues. Here the CDR3 reads CASSLEGHTEAFF. The CDR3 bases are TGTGCCAGCAGCTTAGAGGGACACACTGAAGCTTTCTTT.

There are many counts of this clonotype. The rearrangement joins TRBV20-1 to TRBJ2-1, with a tentative D call TRBD2 (5 bases). Germline V CDR1 and CDR2: DFQATT, SNEGSKA (reference sequence). Trimming took 6 bases from V and 0 from J, leaving 15 bases between them. The CDR3 consists of 15 residues. The CDR3 nucleotides read TGCAGTGCAAGTCCCCCCACTAGCTCCTACAATGAGCAGTTCTTC. Amino acids: CSASPPTSSYNEQFF.

This clonotype was seen at least ten times. V is TRBV14 and J is TRBJ2-1; 14 positions agree with TRBD2. Trimming removed 0 bases from V and 10 bases from J; junction bases left unmatched: 8. Germline V gene data show CDR1 as SGHDN and CDR2 as FVKESK. This CDR3 is built from 17 residues. The CDR3 here is CASSQDLLGLAGEEQFF. The CDR3 region has the DNA TGTGCCAGCAGCCAAGATCTTTTGGGACTAGCGGGAGAGGAGCAGTTCTTC. The complete variable domain, with remaining parts taken from reference TRBV14 and TRBJ2-1, reads EAGVTQFPSHSVIEKGQTVTLRCDPISGHDNLYWYRRVMGKEIKFLLHFVKESKQDESGMPNNRFLAERTGGTYSTLKVQPAELEDSGVYFCASSQDLLGLAGEEQFFGPGTRLTVL.

This clonotype was detected ten times or more. The chain couples TRBV20-1 to TRBJ1-2; D is unclear. This CDR3 has 13 residues. V lost 5 bases, J lost 5 bases, and 15 bases lay in between. Germline V gene sequence: CDR1 DFQATT, CDR2 SNEGSKA (reference sequence). CDR3 in amino acids: CSAPLGPGYGYTF. The CDR3 nucleotides are TGCAGTGCTCCCCTCGGTCCAGGATATGGCTACACCTTC.

This clonotype was recorded at least ten times. V and J are TRBV12-3 or TRBV12-4 and TRBJ2-1; tentatively, D is TRBD1 (5 bases). The CDR3 is 15 amino acids. V was clipped by 3 bases and J by 8 bases, with 17 bases between them. For the CDR3, the DNA is TGTGCCAGCAGTTTCGGGCAGGGTGTAATCGATGAGCAGTTCTTC. Residues: CASSFGQGVIDEQFF.

The V call is TRBV20-1, the J call TRBJ2-7, with 8 bases identical to TRBD2. With V trimmed by 5 bases and J by 3 bases, 6 bases remained unmatched. This CDR3 contains 13 residues. Germline assignment: CDR1 DFQATT and CDR2 SNEGSKA (reference sequence). The DNA for the CDR3 is TGCAGTGCTGAACCGGGACTAGGCTACGAGCAGTACTTC. This sequence encodes CSAEPGLGYEQYF.